The subject of this entry is one TCR beta chain. The record originates from a study of blood T cell repertoires in COVID-19. Authors' processing steps: Estimation of nucleated cell counts was performed using reference gene primer amplification. Sequenced by immunoSEQ multiplex PCR; TCRdb stores in-frame clones only, minus some. D and trimming were read from the DNA, whereas the V and J calls and clone size are those reported in that table. The sample contains over 200,000 clones, roughly 80% of which appear only once. Germline loops: CDR1 SGHNT, CDR2 YYREEE (reference sequence). This CDR3 spans 14 amino acids. The J segment lost 8 bases and the V segment lost 4 bases, leaving 11 bases of the junction unmatched.

The TCR sequence derives from a human donor in a cohort sampled during active COVID-19. Sequenced: peripheral blood. The chain couples TRBV5-4 to TRBJ1-2; the match to TRBD1 covers 7 bases. Here the CDR3 reads CASSPTGVLGGYTF. In DNA form, the CDR3 reads TGTGCCAGCAGCCCTACAGGGGTGCTCGGCGGCTACACCTTC. The variable domain in full, with the rest retrieved from reference TRBV5-4 and TRBJ1-2, is ETGVTQSPTHLIKTRGQQVTLRCSSQSGHNTVSWYQQALGQGPQFIFQYYREEENGRGNFPPRFSGLQFPNYSSELNVNALELDDSALYLCASSPTGVLGGYTFGSGTRLTVV.